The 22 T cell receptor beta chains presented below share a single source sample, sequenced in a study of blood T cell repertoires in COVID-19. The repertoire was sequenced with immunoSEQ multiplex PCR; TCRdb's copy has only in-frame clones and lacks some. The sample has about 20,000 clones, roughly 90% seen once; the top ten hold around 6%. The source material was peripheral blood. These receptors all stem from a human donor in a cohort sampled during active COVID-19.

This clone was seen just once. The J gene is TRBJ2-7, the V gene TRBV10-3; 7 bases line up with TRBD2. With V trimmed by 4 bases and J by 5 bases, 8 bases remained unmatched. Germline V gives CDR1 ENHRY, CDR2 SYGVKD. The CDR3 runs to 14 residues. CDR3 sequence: CAISGPGTINEQYF. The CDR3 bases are TGTGCCATCAGTGGTCCCGGGACTATTAACGAGCAGTACTTC.

CDR3 region: CASTPSGVYNEQFF. CDR3 DNA sequence: TGTGCCAGTACACCTAGCGGGGTCTACAATGAGCAGTTCTTC. The gene calls are TRBV19 and TRBJ2-1; 9 bases align to TRBD2. Per germline, CDR1 LNHDA and CDR2 SQIVND (reference sequence). Trimming cost V 7 bases and J 3 bases; bases outside gene matches: 4. This CDR3 is built from 14 residues. Based on the CDR3 plus reference TRBV19 and TRBJ2-1, the full variable domain is DGGITQSPKYLFRKEGQNVTLSCEQNLNHDAMYWYRQDPGQGLRLIYYSQIVNDFQKGDIAEGYSVSREKKESFPLTVTSAQKNPTAFYLCASTPSGVYNEQFFGPGTRLTVL.

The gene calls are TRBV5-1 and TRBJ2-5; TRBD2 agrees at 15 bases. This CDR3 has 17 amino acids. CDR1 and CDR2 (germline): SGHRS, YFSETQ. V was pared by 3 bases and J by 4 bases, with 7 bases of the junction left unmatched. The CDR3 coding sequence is TGCGCCAGCAGCTCGGGACTAGCGGGAGGAGTGATAGAGACCCAGTACTTC. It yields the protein CASSSGLAGGVIETQYF.

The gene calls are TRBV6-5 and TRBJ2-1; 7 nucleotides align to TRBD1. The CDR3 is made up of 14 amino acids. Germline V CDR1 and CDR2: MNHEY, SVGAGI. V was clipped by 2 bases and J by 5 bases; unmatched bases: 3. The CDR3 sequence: CASSYGTANNEQFF. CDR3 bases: TGTGCCAGCAGTTACGGGACAGCAAACAATGAGCAGTTCTTC.

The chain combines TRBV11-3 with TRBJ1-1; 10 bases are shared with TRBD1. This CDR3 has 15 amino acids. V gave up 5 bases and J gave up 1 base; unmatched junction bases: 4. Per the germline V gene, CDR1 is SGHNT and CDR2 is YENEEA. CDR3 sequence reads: CASSPRTGGNTEAFF. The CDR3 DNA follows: TGTGCCAGCAGCCCAAGGACAGGGGGGAACACTGAAGCTTTCTTT.

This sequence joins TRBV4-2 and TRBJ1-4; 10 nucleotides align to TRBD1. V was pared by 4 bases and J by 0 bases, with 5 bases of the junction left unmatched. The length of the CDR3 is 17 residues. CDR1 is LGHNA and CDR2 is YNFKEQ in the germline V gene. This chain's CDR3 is CASSPRDRGATNEKLFF. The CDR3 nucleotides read TGTGCCAGCAGCCCGCGGGACAGGGGTGCAACTAATGAAAAACTGTTTTTT.

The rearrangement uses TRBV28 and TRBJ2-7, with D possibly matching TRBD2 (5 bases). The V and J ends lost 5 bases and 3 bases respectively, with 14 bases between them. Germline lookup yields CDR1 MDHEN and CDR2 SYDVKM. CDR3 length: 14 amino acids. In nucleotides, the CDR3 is TGTGCCAGCAGTCTAGCTGGACGCCGCTACGAGCAGTACTTC. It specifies CASSLAGRRYEQYF.

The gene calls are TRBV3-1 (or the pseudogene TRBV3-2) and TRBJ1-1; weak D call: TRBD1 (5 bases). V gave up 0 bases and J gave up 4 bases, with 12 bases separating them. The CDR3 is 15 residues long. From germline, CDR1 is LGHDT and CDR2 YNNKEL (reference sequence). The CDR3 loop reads CASSQEGGRVTEAFF. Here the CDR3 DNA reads TGTGCCAGCAGCCAAGAGGGTGGCAGGGTCACTGAAGCTTTCTTT.

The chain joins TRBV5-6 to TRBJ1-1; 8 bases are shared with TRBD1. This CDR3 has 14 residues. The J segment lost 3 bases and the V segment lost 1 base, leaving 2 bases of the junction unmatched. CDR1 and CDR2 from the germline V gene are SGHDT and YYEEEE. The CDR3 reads CASSLSGGDTEAFF. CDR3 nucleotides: TGTGCCAGCAGCTTGTCAGGGGGCGACACTGAAGCTTTCTTT.

The CDR3 sequence is CASSLDELNYGYTF. DNA of the CDR3: TGTGCCAGCAGTCTAGATGAGTTGAACTATGGCTACACCTTC. This chain uses TRBV28 with TRBJ1-2; no reliable D call. CDR3 length: 14 amino acids. Deletions cut 5 bases from V and 2 bases from J, with 12 bases between. Germline loops: CDR1 MDHEN, CDR2 SYDVKM.

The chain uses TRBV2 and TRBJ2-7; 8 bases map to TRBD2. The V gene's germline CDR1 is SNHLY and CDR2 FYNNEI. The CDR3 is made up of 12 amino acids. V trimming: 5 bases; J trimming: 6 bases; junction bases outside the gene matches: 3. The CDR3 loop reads CASSLGLAEQYF. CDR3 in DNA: TGTGCCAGCAGTCTTGGACTAGCCGAGCAGTACTTC.

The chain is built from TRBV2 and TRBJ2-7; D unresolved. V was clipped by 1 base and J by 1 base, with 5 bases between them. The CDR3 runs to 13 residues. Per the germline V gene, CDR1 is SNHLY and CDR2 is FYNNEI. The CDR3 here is CASSEGLSYEQYF. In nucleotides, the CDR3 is TGTGCCAGCAGTGAAGGTCTATCCTACGAGCAGTACTTC.

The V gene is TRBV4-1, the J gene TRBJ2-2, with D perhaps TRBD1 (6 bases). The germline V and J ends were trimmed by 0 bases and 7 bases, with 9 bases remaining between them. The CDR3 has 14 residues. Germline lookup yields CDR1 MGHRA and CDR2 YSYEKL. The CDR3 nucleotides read TGCGCCAGCAGCCAAGATACAGGGAACGGGGAGCTGTTTTTT. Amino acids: CASSQDTGNGELFF.

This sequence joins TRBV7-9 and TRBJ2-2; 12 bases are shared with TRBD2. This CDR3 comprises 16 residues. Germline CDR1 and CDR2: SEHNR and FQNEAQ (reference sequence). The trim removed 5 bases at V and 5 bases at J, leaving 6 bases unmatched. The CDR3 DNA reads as TGTGCCAGCAGCCCCAGACTAGCGGGAGTGACCGGGGAGCTGTTTTTT. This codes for CASSPRLAGVTGELFF.

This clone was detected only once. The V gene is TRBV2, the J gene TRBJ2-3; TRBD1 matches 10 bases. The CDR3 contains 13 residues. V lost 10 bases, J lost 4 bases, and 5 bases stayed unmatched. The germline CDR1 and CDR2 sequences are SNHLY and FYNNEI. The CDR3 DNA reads TGTGCCACCGGGACAGGGGTCGCAGATACGCAGTATTTT. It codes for CATGTGVADTQYF.

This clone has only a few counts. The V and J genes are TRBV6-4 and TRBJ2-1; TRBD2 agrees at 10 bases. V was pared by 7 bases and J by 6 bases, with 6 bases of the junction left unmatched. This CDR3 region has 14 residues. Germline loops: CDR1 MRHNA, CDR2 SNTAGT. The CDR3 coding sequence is TGTGCCAGCAAAACTAGCGGGACCTCCAATGAGCAGTTCTTC. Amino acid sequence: CASKTSGTSNEQFF.

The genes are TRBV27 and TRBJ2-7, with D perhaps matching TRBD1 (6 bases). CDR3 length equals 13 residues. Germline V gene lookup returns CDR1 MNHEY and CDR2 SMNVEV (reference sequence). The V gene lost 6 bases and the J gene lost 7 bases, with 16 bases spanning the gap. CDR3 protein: CASRPPGVGEQYF. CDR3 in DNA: TGTGCCAGCAGACCCCCAGGGGTTGGGGAGCAGTACTTC.

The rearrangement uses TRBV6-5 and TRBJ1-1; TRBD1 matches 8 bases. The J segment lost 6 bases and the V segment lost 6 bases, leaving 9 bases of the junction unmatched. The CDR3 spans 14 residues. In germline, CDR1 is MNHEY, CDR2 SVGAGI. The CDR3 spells CASRPTGGNSEAFF. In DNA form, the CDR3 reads TGTGCCAGCAGGCCAACAGGGGGTAATTCTGAAGCTTTCTTT.

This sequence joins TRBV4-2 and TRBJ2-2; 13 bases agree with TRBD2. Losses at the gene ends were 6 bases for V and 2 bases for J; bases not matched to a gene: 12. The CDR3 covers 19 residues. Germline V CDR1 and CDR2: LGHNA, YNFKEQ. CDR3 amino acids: CASRPRTSGSWGNTGELFF. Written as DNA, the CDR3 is TGTGCCAGCAGGCCCCGGACTAGCGGGAGTTGGGGCAACACCGGGGAGCTGTTTTTT.

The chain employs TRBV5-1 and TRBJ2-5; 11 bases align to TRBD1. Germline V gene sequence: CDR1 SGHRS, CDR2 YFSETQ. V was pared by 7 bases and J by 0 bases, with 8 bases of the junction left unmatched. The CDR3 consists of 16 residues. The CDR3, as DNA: TGCGCCAGCGTATCAGGGACAGGGGGGTACCAAGAGACCCAGTACTTC. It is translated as CASVSGTGGYQETQYF.

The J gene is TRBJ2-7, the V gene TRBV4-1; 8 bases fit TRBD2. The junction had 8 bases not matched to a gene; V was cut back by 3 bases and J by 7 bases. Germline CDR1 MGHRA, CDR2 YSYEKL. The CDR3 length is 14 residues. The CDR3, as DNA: TGCGCCAGCAGCCAGGCGGGACTAGACTATGAGCAGTACTTC. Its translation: CASSQAGLDYEQYF.

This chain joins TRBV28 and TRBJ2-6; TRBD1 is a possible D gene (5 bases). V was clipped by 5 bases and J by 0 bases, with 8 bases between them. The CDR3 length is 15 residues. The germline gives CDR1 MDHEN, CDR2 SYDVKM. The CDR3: CASSPDSSGANVLTF. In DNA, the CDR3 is TGTGCCAGCAGTCCCGACAGCTCTGGGGCCAACGTCCTGACTTTC. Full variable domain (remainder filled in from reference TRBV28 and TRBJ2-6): DVKVTQSSRYLVKRTGEKVFLECVQDMDHENMFWYRQDPGLGLRLIYFSYDVKMKEKGDIPEGYSVSREKKERFSLILESASTNQTSMYLCASSPDSSGANVLTFGAGSRLTVL.